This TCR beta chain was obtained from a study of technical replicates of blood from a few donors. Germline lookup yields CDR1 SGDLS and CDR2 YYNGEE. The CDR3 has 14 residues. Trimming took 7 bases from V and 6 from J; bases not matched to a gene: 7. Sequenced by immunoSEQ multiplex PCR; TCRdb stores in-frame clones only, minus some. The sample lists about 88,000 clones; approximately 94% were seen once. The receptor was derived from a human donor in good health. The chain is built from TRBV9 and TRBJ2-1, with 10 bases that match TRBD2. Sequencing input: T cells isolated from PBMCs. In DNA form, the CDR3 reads TGTGCCAGCGGTCTTAGCGGGAGGTCCAATGAGCAGTTCTTC. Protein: CASGLSGRSNEQFF.